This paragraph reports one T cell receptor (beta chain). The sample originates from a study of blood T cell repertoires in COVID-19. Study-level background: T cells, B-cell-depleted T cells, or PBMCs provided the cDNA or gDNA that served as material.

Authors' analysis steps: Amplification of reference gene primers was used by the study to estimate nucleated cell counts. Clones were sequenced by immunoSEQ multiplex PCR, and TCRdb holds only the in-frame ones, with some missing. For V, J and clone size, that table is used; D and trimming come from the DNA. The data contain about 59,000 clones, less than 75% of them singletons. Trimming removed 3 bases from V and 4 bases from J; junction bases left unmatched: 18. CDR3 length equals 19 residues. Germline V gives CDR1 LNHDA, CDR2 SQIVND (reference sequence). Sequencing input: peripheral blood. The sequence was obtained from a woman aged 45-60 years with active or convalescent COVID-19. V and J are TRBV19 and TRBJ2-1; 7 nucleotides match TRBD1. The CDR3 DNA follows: TGTGCCAGTAGTATTCGTTCGCCCAGGGGGTCCGCCAATTACAATGAGCAGTTCTTC. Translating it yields CASSIRSPRGSANYNEQFF.